These T cell receptor beta chains were read from a single sample in a study of shared clonotypes between healthy human individuals. TCRdb keeps only in-frame clones here, not all; method: immunoSEQ multiplex PCR. The table has about 1.5 million clones, roughly 96% seen once; the top ten hold more than 0.9%. Sequencing input: naive CD4+ T cells sorted from blood. The origin of the receptors is a man aged 25 to 40 in good health. The CDR3 runs from the conserved cysteine through the conserved F or W. The D gene is left open where the match is weak. Only part of the rows carry a size: once, few, many, or a class if the clone is expanded.

abundance | j_gene | d_gene | v_gene | CDR3nt | CDR3aa
- | TRBJ2-2 | - | TRBV28 | TGTGCCGGGGGCCCCGGGGAGCTGTTTTTT | CAGGPGELFF
- | TRBJ2-7 | - | TRBV5-4 | TGCGCCAGCAGCGTTCAGCCAGGTGCTTACGAGCAGTACTTC | CASSVQPGAYEQYF
few | TRBJ2-7 | - | TRBV4-1 | TGCGCCAGCAGCCAAGATAGGGCAGGGGGGCTCGAGCAGTACTTC | CASSQDRAGGLEQYF
- | TRBJ1-1 | TRBD1 | TRBV5-1 | TGCGCCAGCAGCAAGCAGGGGGGGAGCACTGAAGCTTTCTTT | CASSKQGGSTEAFF
- | TRBJ2-7 | - | TRBV25-1 | TGTGCCAGCAGCAGGACAGCGGCCTCCTACGAGCAGTACTTC | CASSRTAASYEQYF
- | TRBJ1-3 | TRBD1 | TRBV9 | TGTGCCAGCAGCTCCCGGGACAGGGGGCTTGGTTCTGGAAACACCATATATTTT | CASSSRDRGLGSGNTIYF
- | TRBJ1-4 | - | TRBV7-9 | TGTAGTATCGCAACTAATGAAAAACTGTTTTTT | CSIATNEKLFF
- | TRBJ2-7 | TRBD1 | TRBV9 | TGTGCCAGCAGCGTGGGACAGGGGGGCTACGAGCAGTACTTC | CASSVGQGGYEQYF
once | TRBJ2-1 | - | TRBV19 | TGTGCCAGTAGTGCCCACCCGTTAGGGGCTGGATGGGCGGATGAGCAGTTCTTC | CASSAHPLGAGWADEQFF
- | TRBJ2-7 | - | TRBV19 | TGTGCCAGTAGTGGTGGGGGCGGCTCCTACGAGCAGTACTTC | CASSGGGGSYEQYF
- | TRBJ2-3 | - | TRBV27 | TGTGCCAGCAGTTTCCTAAAAAGCACAGATACGCAGTATTTT | CASSFLKSTDTQYF
- | TRBJ2-7 | - | TRBV5-6 | TGTGCCAGCAGCTTGGGCCAGGGAGTATCCTACGAGCAGTACTTC | CASSLGQGVSYEQYF
few | TRBJ2-1 | - | TRBV18 | TGTGCCAGCTCACCCCGACTAGAAACCCATGAGCAGTTCTTC | CASSPRLETHEQFF
- | TRBJ1-1 | - | TRBV4-3 | TGCGCCAGCAGCTTCTCGGGACTGGAGAACACTGAAGCTTTCTTT | CASSFSGLENTEAFF
- | TRBJ2-5 | - | TRBV6-5 | TGTGCCGTGGCCAGGGCCCCCCAAGAGACCCAGTACTTC | CAVARAPQETQYF
- | TRBJ2-1 | TRBD2 | TRBV7-1 | TGTGCCAGCAGCTTACGCCTAGCGGGATTATCGAATGAGCAGTTCTTC | CASSLRLAGLSNEQFF
- | TRBJ1-3 | - | TRBV4-3 | TGCGCCAGCAGGCGTAATTTAGCCGGGGCCCCCTCTGGAAACACCATATATTTT | CASRRNLAGAPSGNTIYF
- | TRBJ1-1 | - | TRBV5-4 | TGTGCCAGCAGCTTCGGCAGAACCTTCCCGTCGAACACTGAAGCTTTCTTT | CASSFGRTFPSNTEAFF
- | TRBJ2-2 | TRBD1 | TRBV28 | TGTGCCAGCAGTTTCGACAGGGGGAACACCGGGGAGCTGTTTTTT | CASSFDRGNTGELFF
- | TRBJ2-6 | TRBD2 | TRBV19 | TGTGCCAGTAGTATAGGGGGACTATACACTCGCTCTGGGGCCAACGTCCTGACTTTC | CASSIGGLYTRSGANVLTF
- | TRBJ2-7 | - | TRBV5-6 | TGTGCCAGCAGCTTTTCCAGGGGCTTGTACGAGCAGTACTTC | CASSFSRGLYEQYF
- | TRBJ2-1 | - | TRBV6-6 | TGTGCCAGCAGTCTAAGGGTTGGTGAGCAGTTCTTC | CASSLRVGEQFF
- | TRBJ1-1 | - | TRBV14 | TGTGCCAGCAGCCCCACGGGGGGGGGCAACACTGAAGCTTTCTTT | CASSPTGGGNTEAFF
once | TRBJ1-1 | TRBD1 | TRBV30 | TGTGCCTGGAGTGAGGACAGGGACACTGAAGCTTTCTTT | CAWSEDRDTEAFF
- | TRBJ2-7 | - | TRBV28 | TGTGCCAGCAGGTCGAGGGTCCACGAGCAGTACTTC | CASRSRVHEQYF
- | TRBJ1-5 | - | TRBV29-1 | TGCAGCGTTGCTTTTAGAGATAGCAATCAGCCCCAGCATTTT | CSVAFRDSNQPQHF
- | TRBJ2-2 | TRBD2 | TRBV6-4 | TGTGCCAGCAGTGGAGGACTAGCGGGTTTCACCGGGGAGCTGTTTTTT | CASSGGLAGFTGELFF
- | TRBJ2-1 | - | TRBV7-8 | TGTGCCAGCAGCTTAGGCTCAGGGAGTGAGCAGTTCTTC | CASSLGSGSEQFF
- | TRBJ1-1 | - | TRBV10-3 | TGTGCCATCAGTGTTCGGACGGACACTGAAGCTTTCTTT | CAISVRTDTEAFF
- | TRBJ2-2 | TRBD1 | TRBV18 | TGTGCCAGCTCACCCGGGACAGGGGACACCGGGGAGCTGTTTTTT | CASSPGTGDTGELFF
- | TRBJ2-2 | TRBD1 | TRBV27 | TGTGCCAGCAGTACCCGGGACAGGGGAAACACCGGGGAGCTGTTTTTT | CASSTRDRGNTGELFF
- | TRBJ2-3 | - | TRBV28 | TGTGCCAGCAAGTGGGGCAGGGCAACAGATACGCAGTATTTT | CASKWGRATDTQYF
once | TRBJ2-7 | - | TRBV5-1 | TGCGCCAGCAGCTTGCGGGGGAGTCAGGGAGAGCAGTACTTC | CASSLRGSQGEQYF
- | TRBJ2-7 | - | TRBV18 | TGTGCCAGCTCACCACTAGAACAGGGTTTCTACGAGCAGTACTTC | CASSPLEQGFYEQYF
- | TRBJ2-7 | - | TRBV20-1 | TGCAGTGCTAGTCCATCGTACGAGCAGTACTTC | CSASPSYEQYF
- | TRBJ2-7 | - | TRBV6-1 | TGTGCCAGCAGTCCCGGGACACGGAAATACGAGCAGTACTTC | CASSPGTRKYEQYF
once | TRBJ1-5 | TRBD1 | TRBV19 | TGTGCCAGTAGTGGCCGGGACAGGTTTAATCAGCCCCAGCATTTT | CASSGRDRFNQPQHF
- | TRBJ2-1 | - | TRBV30 | TGTGCCTGGAGAAATAGGGTACGGGAGCCGTACAATGAGCAGTTCTTC | CAWRNRVREPYNEQFF
- | TRBJ2-5 | TRBD2 | TRBV5-3 | TGTGCCAGCAGCTCGACTAGCAGACAAGAGACCCAGTACTTC | CASSSTSRQETQYF
- | TRBJ2-1 | - | TRBV19 | TGTGCCAGTAGTATCGAAGGGACTCTTTTCAATGAGCAGTTCTTC | CASSIEGTLFNEQFF
- | TRBJ2-5 | - | TRBV6-5 | TGTGCCAGCAGTTACTTTACTAGCTCGGCGGAGACCCAGTACTTC | CASSYFTSSAETQYF
- | TRBJ2-5 | - | TRBV15 | TGTGCCACCAGCAGAGCTATAGGAGAAGTAATCTCTAAAGCTAGCGACTCACCCGGGGAGACCCAGTACTTC | CATSRAIGEVISKASDSPGETQYF
- | TRBJ1-2 | - | TRBV28 | TGTGCCAGCAGTTTTTACAGGGCCTTGAGAAACTATGGCTACACCTTC | CASSFYRALRNYGYTF
- | TRBJ1-5 | TRBD1 | TRBV5-4 | TGTGCCAGCAGCGTCGACAGGGTTCAGCCCCAGCATTTT | CASSVDRVQPQHF
- | TRBJ2-6 | - | TRBV9 | TGTGCCAGCAGCGTAGAGGAGGGCCTCTCTGGGGCCAACGTCCTGACTTTC | CASSVEEGLSGANVLTF
- | TRBJ1-2 | - | TRBV6-5 | TGTGCCAGCAGTTACGGGTTCGGCTATGGCTACACCTTC | CASSYGFGYGYTF
- | TRBJ2-3 | - | TRBV5-1 | TGCGCCAGCAGAGGTGGGACGAGCACAGATACGCAGTATTTT | CASRGGTSTDTQYF
once | TRBJ2-1 | - | TRBV7-9 | TGTGCCAGCAGCCGTACTACCACCTTCTTC | CASSRTTTFF
- | TRBJ1-3 | - | TRBV28 | TGTGCCAGCAGTTTACAAAGGGGCGGTGGAAACACCATATATTTT | CASSLQRGGGNTIYF